A single sample gave rise to the 31 T cell receptor beta chains below, sequenced in a study of T-cell reconstitution after alpha-beta-depleted transplantation in children. TCRbeta library preparation incorporated unique molecular identifiers. TCRdb recomputed calls from the PCR reads with MiXCR, one row per CDR3 protein. The sample lists 250,000 to 300,000 distinct CDR3 sequences, around 10% occurring once. The sequencing used PBMCs, collected before TCRalphabeta/CD19-depleted stem cell transplant. The receptors here all came from a boy less than two years old with acute myeloid leukemia, due to receive a stem cell transplant.

The gene calls are TRBV28 and TRBJ2-7; D is perhaps TRBD1 or TRBD2 (7 bases each). From germline, CDR1 is MDHEN and CDR2 SYDVKM. This CDR3 contains 12 residues. V lost 2 bases to trimming and J lost 7 bases, with 9 bases between them. This chain's CDR3 is CASSLQGGEQYF. The DNA of the CDR3 is TGTGCCAGCAGTTTACAGGGGGGGGAGCAGTACTTC.

The V call is TRBV20-1, the J call TRBJ2-5; D not resolved. This CDR3 region has 14 residues. Germline V gene sequence: CDR1 DFQATT, CDR2 SNEGSKA (reference sequence). The V end lost 1 base, the J end lost 1 base, and 10 bases lay between the germline ends. This CDR3 reads CSARGPGRQETQYF. The CDR3 nucleotides are TGCAGTGCTAGAGGGCCGGGCCGCCAAGAGACCCAGTACTTC.

This clonotype was detected a few times. The chain uses TRBV6-5 and TRBJ2-7, with TRBD2 matching over 7 bases. The junction had 6 bases not matched to a gene; V was cut back by 2 bases and J by 5 bases. The CDR3 sequence is 14 residues long. Germline V CDR1 and CDR2: MNHEY, SVGAGI. The CDR3 DNA follows: TGTGCCAGCAGTTACGGTGGGGAGGGCCACGAGCAGTACTTC. Its protein is CASSYGGEGHEQYF.

The chain combines TRBV4-3 with TRBJ2-7, with D perhaps TRBD2 (6 bases). The CDR3 is made up of 14 amino acids. CDR1 is LGHNA and CDR2 is YSLEER in the germline V gene. V was clipped by 1 base and J by 2 bases, with 9 bases between them. Written as DNA, the CDR3 is TGCGCCAGCAGCCAAGGGGGGGTACCCTACGAGCAGTACTTC. It translates to CASSQGGVPYEQYF.

The V call is TRBV20-1, the J call TRBJ1-2; possible D gene TRBD1, 5 bases. V gave up 4 bases and J gave up 7 bases, with 16 bases separating them. Germline-derived CDR1 and CDR2 are DFQATT and SNEGSKA (reference sequence). The CDR3 has 13 amino acids. In nucleotides, the CDR3 is TGCAGTGCTAACCAGTTGAGGGGTCCTGGCTACACCTTC. Translated: CSANQLRGPGYTF.

The J gene is TRBJ2-2, the V gene TRBV7-2; the D gene could be TRBD1 or TRBD2 (6 bases each). With 0 bases removed from V and 6 bases from J, the gap between germline ends came to 14 bases. Germline values: CDR1 SGHTA, CDR2 FQGNSA. The CDR3 has 16 residues. The CDR3 protein is CASSLAPRRGAGELFF. In DNA, the CDR3 is TGTGCCAGCAGCTTAGCGCCGAGGAGGGGGGCCGGGGAGCTGTTTTTT. The full variable domain, rest sourced from reference TRBV7-2 and TRBJ2-2, is GAGVSQSPSNKVTEKGKDVELRCDPISGHTALYWYRQSLGQGLEFLIYFQGNSAPDKSGLPSDRFSAERTGGSVSTLTIQRTQQEDSAVYLCASSLAPRRGAGELFFGEGSRLTVL.

This clonotype has ten or more counts. This sequence joins TRBV28 and TRBJ2-6, with D unclear. The CDR3 has 13 residues. V was pared by 3 bases and J by 2 bases, with 2 bases between. Germline CDR1 MDHEN, CDR2 SYDVKM. The CDR3 here is CASSFAGANVLTF. DNA for the CDR3: TGTGCCAGCAGTTTCGCTGGGGCCAACGTCCTGACTTTC. The full variable domain, in which reference TRBV28 and TRBJ2-6 provide the parts outside the CDR3, is DVKVTQSSRYLVKRTGEKVFLECVQDMDHENMFWYRQDPGLGLRLIYFSYDVKMKEKGDIPEGYSVSREKKERFSLILESASTNQTSMYLCASSFAGANVLTFGAGSRLTVL.

At least ten counts were recorded for this clonotype. The chain has TRBV4-2 and TRBJ2-3; D gene uncertain. Germline loops: CDR1 LGHNA, CDR2 YNFKEQ. The V end was cut by 5 bases, the J end by 7 bases, with 7 bases between. The CDR3 has 11 amino acids. In DNA form, the CDR3 reads TGTGCCAGCAGCTCGTCTTATACGCAGTATTTT. Protein: CASSSSYTQYF.

Of note for this clonotype: A much larger clone lies one base from this, so it may be a read error. The chain combines TRBV9 with TRBJ2-7, with D possibly TRBD2 on 7 matching bases. Germline V gives CDR1 SGDLS, CDR2 YYNGEE. There are 14 residues in the CDR3. CDR3 region: CASSPGGPIYDQYF. CDR3 coding DNA: TGTGCCAGCAGCCCGGGGGGCCCAATATACGACCAGTACTTC.

There are many counts of this clonotype. The chain couples TRBV6-2 or TRBV6-3 to TRBJ2-1; 11 bases align to TRBD2. J gave up 0 bases and V 6 bases, and 13 bases lay outside the gene matches. The CDR3 runs 19 residues. Germline V gene data show CDR1 as MNHEY and CDR2 as SVGEGT. The CDR3 nucleotides read TGTGCCAGCAGCCCCGGGACTAGCGGCTTACTAAGCTCCTACAATGAGCAGTTCTTC. It yields the protein CASSPGTSGLLSSYNEQFF.

This clonotype was recorded many times. The genes are TRBV7-9 and TRBJ2-1; 9 bases are shared with TRBD2. The germline gives CDR1 SEHNR, CDR2 FQNEAQ (reference sequence). The CDR3 has 13 residues. With 5 bases clipped from V and 13 bases from J, the junction kept 9 bases outside the gene matches. The DNA for the CDR3 is TGTGCCAGCAGCCCTGATAGCGGGAGAGGTCAGTTCTTC. This translates into CASSPDSGRGQFF.

The chain has TRBV2 and TRBJ2-3; TRBD1 agrees at 11 bases. The V gene's germline CDR1 is SNHLY and CDR2 FYNNEI. CDR3 length equals 19 residues. J was trimmed by 0 bases and V by 3 bases; bases with no gene match: 11. The CDR3 sequence is CASSDPGQGVASSTDTQYF. Here the CDR3 DNA reads TGTGCCAGCAGTGACCCGGGACAGGGGGTAGCCTCTAGCACAGATACGCAGTATTTT.

This sequence joins TRBV24-1 and TRBJ2-1; possible D gene TRBD2, 5 bases. Germline V gene lookup returns CDR1 KGHDR and CDR2 SFDVKD. The CDR3 runs to 17 residues. V lost 5 bases and J 2 bases, leaving 18 bases between the germline ends. CDR3 coding DNA: TGTGCCACCAGTGCCCCCGGCGGGCAGGCCCCCTACAATGAGCAGTTCTTC. Translating it yields CATSAPGGQAPYNEQFF.

This clonotype came up many times. The J gene is TRBJ2-5, the V gene TRBV11-2, with D perhaps matching TRBD1 (6 bases). The CDR3 spans 14 residues. V lost 2 bases to trimming and J lost 2 bases, with 9 bases between them. Germline CDR1 and CDR2: SGHAT and FQNNGV. Here the CDR3 DNA reads TGTGCCAGCAGCTTAAGGGGGATGCAAGAGACCCAGTACTTC. This encodes CASSLRGMQETQYF.

This clonotype was found many times. The V call is TRBV7-2, the J call TRBJ2-6; D is ambiguous. Deletions cut 5 bases from V and 1 base from J, with 9 bases between. The CDR3 length is 15 residues. The germline CDR1 and CDR2 sequences are SGHTA and FQGNSA. CDR3 region: CASSPLLSGANVLTF. CDR3 DNA: TGTGCCAGCAGCCCCCTGCTATCTGGGGCCAACGTCCTGACTTTC.

The V gene is TRBV12-3 or TRBV12-4, the J gene TRBJ2-1; D is unresolved. V lost 2 bases to trimming and J lost 8 bases, with 10 bases between them. The CDR3 length is 13 residues. Written as DNA, the CDR3 is TGTGCCAGCAGTTTAAACGGGCCGGATGAGCAGTTCTTC. Translation: CASSLNGPDEQFF.

The chain recombines TRBV5-5 with TRBJ2-7, with D perhaps matching TRBD1 or TRBD2 (6 bases each). V was trimmed by 8 bases and J by 4 bases, leaving 22 bases between them. CDR1 SGHKS and CDR2 YYEKEE come from the germline V gene (reference sequence). CDR3 length: 15 residues. CDR3 region: CARSPDRGAGYEQYF. In DNA, the CDR3 is TGTGCCAGGAGCCCCGATAGGGGGGCCGGGTACGAGCAGTACTTC.

This clonotype was seen ten or more times. This chain uses TRBV29-1 with TRBJ2-2; 8 nucleotides align to TRBD1. Trimming removed 6 bases from V and 6 bases from J; junction bases left unmatched: 9. There are 14 residues in the CDR3. CDR1 and CDR2 (germline): SQVTM, ANQGSEA. The CDR3 spells CSVQDRASAGELFF. CDR3 in DNA: TGCAGCGTCCAGGACAGGGCGTCTGCCGGGGAGCTGTTTTTT.

Ten or more counts support this clonotype. V and J are TRBV12-3 or TRBV12-4 and TRBJ2-7, with 7 nucleotides matching TRBD2. Trimming removed 3 bases from V and 2 bases from J; junction bases left unmatched: 4. This CDR3 spans 14 amino acids. The CDR3, as DNA: TGTGCCAGCAGTTTGACTAGCCGACCCTACGAGCAGTACTTC. Its translation is CASSLTSRPYEQYF.

Notes on this clonotype: At one end the junction does not follow the germline gene, possibly because of a read error. The rearrangement links TRBV9 to TRBJ1-2; TRBD1 matches 8 bases. CDR3 size: 13 residues. Germline CDR1 is SGDLS and CDR2 is YYNGEE. The DNA of the CDR3 is TGTTCCAGCAGCGTAGGACAGGGTCTTGGCTACACCTTC. It translates to CSSSVGQGLGYTF.

This clonotype appeared many times. The chain uses TRBV6-6 and TRBJ2-4; D gene unclear. The CDR3 sequence is 13 residues long. Germline-derived CDR1 and CDR2 are MNHNY and SVGAGI (reference sequence). The ends were cut back, 3 bases at V and 4 bases at J, with 7 bases in the middle. The CDR3, as DNA: TGTGCCAGCAGTTATACCGGAAAAAACATTCAGTACTTC. This translates into CASSYTGKNIQYF.

This clonotype was recorded at least ten times. V gene TRBV18 combines with J gene TRBJ2-5, with D possibly matching TRBD2 (5 bases). CDR1 is KGHSH, CDR2 LQKENI, per germline. The CDR3 totals 16 residues. V was trimmed by 0 bases and J by 5 bases, leaving 16 bases between them. The CDR3 protein is CASSPPSSWRGETQYF. CDR3 DNA: TGTGCCAGCTCACCACCATCCTCGTGGAGAGGGGAGACCCAGTACTTC.

Here the CDR3 reads CASSYSARSSGANVLTF. The CDR3 nucleotides are TGTGCCAGCAGTTACTCCGCTCGATCGTCTGGGGCCAACGTCCTGACTTTC. The V and J genes are TRBV6-5 and TRBJ2-6, with D uncertain. The CDR3 extends over 17 amino acids. With 0 bases removed from V and 1 base from J, the gap between germline ends came to 10 bases. Germline loops: CDR1 MNHEY, CDR2 SVGAGI.

J is TRBJ2-5 and V is TRBV20-1, with 9 positions matching TRBD2. Trimming at V came to 0 bases and at J to 2 bases, leaving 7 bases not matched to a gene. The CDR3 loop spans 16 amino acids. Germline V gives CDR1 DFQATT, CDR2 SNEGSKA (reference sequence). CDR3 protein: CSARDHSGGPQETQYF. The DNA of the CDR3 is TGCAGTGCTAGAGACCACAGCGGGGGGCCACAAGAGACCCAGTACTTC.

This clonotype was seen at least ten times. This CDR3 reads CASSFPAFSSYEQYF. CDR3 DNA sequence: TGTGCCAGCAGCTTCCCAGCGTTCAGCTCCTACGAGCAGTACTTC. The chain employs TRBV11-2 and TRBJ2-7, with D hard to call. V was trimmed by 3 bases and J by 0 bases, leaving 12 bases between them. The germline V gene has CDR1 SGHAT and CDR2 FQNNGV. The CDR3 runs 15 residues.

V and J are TRBV19 and TRBJ2-2; 8 nucleotides line up with TRBD1. V shed 3 bases and J 4 bases; nucleotides not matched to a gene: 4. Germline assignment: CDR1 LNHDA and CDR2 SQIVND (reference sequence). The CDR3 has 15 residues. CDR3 sequence reads: CASSIGDRLTGELFF. The CDR3 DNA sequence: TGTGCCAGTAGTATCGGGGACAGGCTCACCGGGGAGCTGTTTTTT.

V is TRBV4-2 and J is TRBJ2-1; 13 nucleotides line up with TRBD2. Germline V gene lookup returns CDR1 LGHNA and CDR2 YNFKEQ. The V segment lost 4 bases and the J segment 12 bases; nucleotides outside the gene matches: 6. The CDR3 length is 14 residues. The CDR3 nucleotides are TGTGCCAGCAGCCCCCGGACTAGCGGGAGCGGGCAGTTCTTC. This encodes CASSPRTSGSGQFF.

On this clonotype itself: A much larger clone lies a single base off, so this may be a read error. The chain has TRBV9 and TRBJ2-2; no definite D call. Germline assignment: CDR1 SGDLS and CDR2 YYNGEE. The CDR3 totals 14 residues. The CDR3 DNA sequence: TGTGCCCGCAGCTCCCGGAGTAACACCGGGGAGCTGTTTTTT. Translating it yields CARSSRSNTGELFF.

Regarding this clonotype: At one end, the junction sequence differs from germline, possibly due to a read error. The chain recombines TRBV12-3 or TRBV12-4 with TRBJ1-4, with D uncertain. CDR3 size: 19 residues. CDR3 sequence (DNA): TGTACCAGCAGTTTGAGGGTAGACGGGCGAAGTGCAACTAATGAAAAACTGTTTTTT. Protein: CTSSLRVDGRSATNEKLFF.

In this sample, this clonotype turned up many times. The chain uses TRBV5-1 and TRBJ2-7; 7 bases are a match to TRBD2. CDR1 is SGHRS and CDR2 is YFSETQ in the germline V gene. The CDR3 sequence is 14 residues long. V shed 0 bases and J 5 bases; nucleotides not matched to a gene: 5. Here the CDR3 reads CASSLAGGIDEQYF. CDR3 sequence (DNA): TGCGCCAGCAGCTTGGCGGGGGGAATCGACGAGCAGTACTTC.

Details on this clonotype: A much larger clone lies a single base off, so this may be a read error. This chain uses TRBV14 with TRBJ1-1; 7 bases line up with TRBD1. Germline trimming cut 1 base from V and 9 bases from J; bases unmatched to any gene: 2. The CDR3 spans 12 residues. Looked up from germline, CDR1 is SGHDN and CDR2 is FVKESK. The CDR3 DNA reads TGTGCCAGCAGCCAAGGGGACAGTAAAGCTTTCTTT. Amino acids: CASSQGDSKAFF.